This T cell receptor beta chain was identified during a study of T cell repertoires in cytomegalovirus infection. Each CDR3 protein is one row after TCRdb ran MiXCR on the reads. This sample has some 250,000 distinct CDR3 sequences, with approximately 9.1% found just once. Sequencing was carried out using PBMCs. This clonotype was obtained from a human donor in good health (CMV status not recorded). Some clones in this sample may be carry-over from other donors' samples.

CDR3 bases: TGTGCCACCAGCAGAGATCTGGTACCGACCGGAGGGGGAAACACCATATATTTT. Amino acids: CATSRDLVPTGGGNTIYF. V and J are TRBV15 and TRBJ1-3; D call uncertain. V was pared by 0 bases and J by 4 bases, with 19 bases between. Germline V gene data show CDR1 as LNHNV and CDR2 as YYDKDF (reference sequence). The CDR3 has 18 amino acids.